A selection of T cell receptor beta chains follows, all from one sample in a study of cytomegalovirus exposure and HLA in healthy donors. Sequencing used immunoSEQ multiplex PCR; TCRdb keeps in-frame clones, though not all of them. The sample holds fewer than 200,000 clones, less than 90% seen once. The sample comprised PBMCs. The source is a girl under three years old in good health and CMV-seronegative. The CDR3 runs from the conserved cysteine through the conserved F or W. Fields, in order: clone size, D gene, V gene, J gene, CDR3 protein, CDR3 DNA. A D gene is named only where the DNA matches it firmly. Clone size, where shown, is once, few, many, or a class for clones that have expanded.

>.|TRBD2|TRBV5-1|TRBJ2-1
CASSPRLADNNEQFF
TGCGCCAGCAGCCCCAGACTAGCGGACAACAATGAGCAGTTCTTC
>.|.|TRBV10-3|TRBJ2-7
CAISQGPDFSYEQYF
TGTGCCATCAGCCAAGGCCCGGACTTCTCCTACGAGCAGTACTTC
>.|TRBD1|TRBV5-1|TRBJ2-3
CASSLLIGQGGRNTQYF
TGCGCCAGCAGTCTCTTAATAGGACAGGGGGGGAGAAATACGCAGTATTTT
>.|TRBD1|TRBV4-2|TRBJ2-5
CASSQDRNRGSETQYF
TGTGCCAGCAGCCAAGATCGCAACAGGGGGTCGGAGACCCAGTACTTC
>.|TRBD1|TRBV5-1|TRBJ2-2
CASSSGQLTGELFF
TGCGCCAGCAGCTCGGGACAGTTAACCGGGGAGCTGTTTTTT
>.|TRBD1|TRBV4-1|TRBJ2-1
CASSQPTGKKYNEQFF
TGCGCCAGCAGCCAACCGACAGGGAAGAAGTACAATGAGCAGTTCTTC
>.|.|TRBV5-1|TRBJ2-5
CASSLMGGLGETQYF
TGCGCCAGCAGCTTGATGGGGGGTTTGGGTGAGACCCAGTACTTC
>few|TRBD1|TRBV29-1|TRBJ2-7
CSVYRGANEQYF
TGCAGCGTTTACAGGGGAGCGAACGAGCAGTACTTC
>once|.|TRBV4-1|TRBJ1-5
CASSQAGGHQPQHF
TGCGCCAGCAGCCAAGCGGGGGGTCATCAGCCCCAGCATTTT
>once|.|TRBV30|TRBJ1-6
CAWSITENSPLHF
TGTGCCTGGAGTATTACAGAGAATTCACCCCTCCACTTT
>.|.|TRBV10-1|TRBJ1-1
CASSEQSHTEAFF
TGCGCCAGCAGCGAACAGTCGCACACTGAAGCTTTCTTT
>.|.|TRBV11-2|TRBJ2-1
CASSLDPSPRANEQFF
TGTGCCAGCAGCTTAGATCCCTCGCCCAGGGCCAATGAGCAGTTCTTC
>.|.|TRBV7-2|TRBJ2-2
CASSFRNSGGELFF
TGTGCCAGCAGCTTCAGAAATTCAGGCGGGGAGCTGTTTTTT
>.|.|TRBV30|TRBJ1-2
CAWSVDGQGSYGYTF
TGTGCCTGGAGTGTTGACGGCCAGGGAAGCTATGGCTACACCTTC
>.|TRBD2|TRBV5-4|TRBJ2-7
CASSPSLAGAPYEQYF
TGTGCCAGCAGCCCCTCTTTAGCGGGGGCTCCCTACGAGCAGTACTTC
>.|TRBD1|TRBV29-1|TRBJ1-2
CSVEDLWGQGQKPYGYTF
TGCAGCGTTGAAGATCTCTGGGGACAGGGTCAAAAACCTTATGGCTACACCTTC
>.|.|TRBV9|TRBJ2-7
CASSVYSSDEQYF
TGTGCCAGCAGCGTTTACTCATCGGACGAGCAGTACTTC
>.|TRBD1|TRBV2|TRBJ2-4
CASRGEGASNIQYF
TGTGCCAGCAGAGGAGAGGGGGCGTCAAACATTCAGTACTTC
>.|TRBD2|TRBV30|TRBJ2-1
CAYNPGLAGDPFNEQFF
TGTGCTTACAACCCGGGACTAGCGGGGGACCCCTTCAATGAGCAGTTCTTC
>.|TRBD1|TRBV19|TRBJ1-2
CASSDRTGGNYGYTF
TGTGCCAGTAGTGACCGGACAGGGGGTAACTATGGCTACACCTTC
>.|.|TRBV29-1|TRBJ1-1
CSVEDRPWAFF
TGCAGCGTTGAAGACAGGCCCTGGGCTTTCTTT
>.|.|TRBV1|TRBJ2-3
CTSSQRPGGLITDTQYF
TGCACCAGCAGCCAAAGGCCGGGGGGGCTTATCACAGATACGCAGTATTTT
>.|TRBD2|TRBV7-2|TRBJ2-5
CASSFSGPQETQYF
TGTGCCAGCAGCTTTAGCGGGCCTCAAGAGACCCAGTACTTC
>.|TRBD1|TRBV30|TRBJ2-7
CAWRDPGTGGYEQYF
TGTGCCTGGAGAGATCCCGGGACAGGGGGCTACGAGCAGTACTTC
>.|TRBD2|TRBV30|TRBJ2-7
CAWTGGITYEQYF
TGTGCCTGGACGGGAGGAATCACCTACGAGCAGTACTTC
>few|.|TRBV7-8|TRBJ1-4
CASSLGRQAPKGELFF
TGTGCCAGCAGCTTAGGTCGACAGGCCCCAAAGGGGGAACTGTTTTTT
>.|TRBD2|TRBV4-1|TRBJ2-5
CASSQPGLAGGYQETQYF
TGCGCCAGCAGCCAACCGGGACTAGCGGGGGGGTACCAAGAGACCCAGTACTTC
>.|TRBD1|TRBV27|TRBJ1-2
CASSAKYRGGYTF
TGTGCCAGCAGTGCCAAATACAGGGGAGGCTACACCTTC